The source of this TCR beta chain is a study of T cell responses to AZD1222 COVID-19 vaccine. Libraries were prepared by immunoSEQ multiplex PCR; TCRdb keeps only in-frame clonotypes and omits some of them. In the table there are some 86,000 clones, 70% to 80% of which are singletons. The TCR originated in an adult in good health. The sample in question was peripheral blood, obtained on day 0 of AZD1222 vaccination.

The CDR3 protein is CASSRQRFPEAFF. CDR3 bases: TGTGCCAGTAGTAGACAACGTTTCCCCGAAGCTTTCTTT. The chain recombines TRBV19 with TRBJ1-1; D ambiguous. Germline-derived CDR1 and CDR2 are LNHDA and SQIVND (reference sequence). The CDR3 has 13 amino acids. V dropped 4 bases and J dropped 8 bases, with 14 bases sitting between them.